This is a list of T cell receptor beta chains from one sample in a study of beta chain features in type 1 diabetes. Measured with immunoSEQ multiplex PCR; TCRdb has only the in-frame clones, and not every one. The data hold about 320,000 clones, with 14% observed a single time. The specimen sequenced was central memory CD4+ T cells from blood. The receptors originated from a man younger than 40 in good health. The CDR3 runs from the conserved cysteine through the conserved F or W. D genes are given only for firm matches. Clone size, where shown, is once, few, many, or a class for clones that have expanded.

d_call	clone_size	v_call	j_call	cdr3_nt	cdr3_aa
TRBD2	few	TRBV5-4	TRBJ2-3	TGTGCCAGCAGCTCTAGCGGGAGAGATACAGATACGCAGTATTTT	CASSSSGRDTDTQYF
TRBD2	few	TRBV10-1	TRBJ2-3	TGCGCCGAAAAAGGCGGGGGTTTAACAGATACGCAGTATTTT	CAEKGGGLTDTQYF
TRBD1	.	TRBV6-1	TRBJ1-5	TGTGCCAGCAGTCCGGACAGGGTCGGCAATCAGCCCCAGCATTTT	CASSPDRVGNQPQHF
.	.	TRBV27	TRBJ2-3	TGTGCCAGCAGATCGACCCTCACAGATACGCAGTATTTT	CASRSTLTDTQYF
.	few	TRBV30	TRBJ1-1	TGTGCCTGGGGGAAGGACAGAGGGAACACTGAAGCTTTCTTT	CAWGKDRGNTEAFF
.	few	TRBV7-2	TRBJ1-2	TGTGCCAGCAGCTTAGACCAGGGAAACTATGGCTACACCTTC	CASSLDQGNYGYTF
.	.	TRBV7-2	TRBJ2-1	TGTGCCAGCAGCGAGAGGTATGAGCAGTTCTTC	CASSERYEQFF
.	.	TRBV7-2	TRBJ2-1	TGTGCCAGCAGCTTACGAGGACAGAGGTTGTTCAGCTCCTACAATGAGCAGTTCTTC	CASSLRGQRLFSSYNEQFF
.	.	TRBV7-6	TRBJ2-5	TGTGCCGGGTTACAGCAAGAGACCCAGTACTTC	CAGLQQETQYF
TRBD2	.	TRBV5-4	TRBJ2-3	TGTGCCAGCAGTCCCACTAGCGGCCGCACAGATACGCAGTATTTT	CASSPTSGRTDTQYF
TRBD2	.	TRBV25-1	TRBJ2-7	TGTGCCAGTAGACTAGCGGGGTCCTACGAGCAGTACTTC	CASRLAGSYEQYF
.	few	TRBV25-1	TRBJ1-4	TGTGCCAGCAGCCCACAGGGATATCGAGAAAAACTGTTTTTT	CASSPQGYREKLFF
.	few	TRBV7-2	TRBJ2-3	TGTGCCAGCAGCTTAGGATTGGGGGATACGCAGTATTTT	CASSLGLGDTQYF
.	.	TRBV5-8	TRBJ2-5	TGTGCCAGCAACCGGTACCAAGAGACCCAGTACTTC	CASNRYQETQYF